This TCR beta chain was sequenced during a study of blood T cells in healthy people across ages (dated by TCRdb to the mid-2010s). Turning to the overall study: Template switching captured roughly one uniquely barcoded TCR beta cDNA molecule per two T cells in model experiments. Using deep sequencing normalized with unique cDNA molecular identifiers, the study measured how TCR beta repertoire diversity changes with age. The donors were split into four age groups: young (average around 17 years), middle-aged (roughly 40), aged (over 55) and long-lived (approximately 89). Donors of different ages were randomly distributed across sequencing lanes to avoid experimental bias. The study analyzed two additional independent replicas of 1 million unique cDNA reads from the same blood draw for two donors, one aged 18 to 30 and one aged 80 or older.

This clonotype has just one count. Its antigen is still unknown. Base-call qualities are not available, and no considerably larger clone is one nucleotide away. A lone read gives weak evidence. The donors were under 40 Caucasian individuals from Russia, aged roughly 6 to 100 years, who were systemically healthy. Each donor gave roughly 11 milliliters of peripheral blood, drawn into EDTA-treated Vacutainer tubes. Ficoll-Paque density-gradient centrifugation was used to isolate PBMCs, with at least 6.5 million per sample. Total RNA, at least 6 micrograms per sample, was extracted from PBMCs with Trizol reagent. Naive CD45RAhigh/CD27high T cell percentages were measured by flow cytometry on a PBMC aliquot from every donor. Findings and caveats that apply to the study as a whole: Compared with the aged group, more naive CD4+ T cells, fewer expanded clones and increased TCR diversity were shown by the long-lived group, suggesting age selection. As age increased, observed TCR beta diversity per million T cells dropped in a roughly linear way, and a significant reduction was already evident by age 40. Because profiling used bulk unsorted PBMCs, naive and antigen-experienced compartments could not be compared conclusively. The percentage of naive T cells measured by flow cytometry correlated strongly with observed TCR beta diversity. Because the CMV infection status of the donors was unknown, age-related changes in expanded clonotypes may potentially have been confounded. Total diversity estimates from one million sequenced T cells were considered lower bounds and underestimates.

The germline ends are 10 bases apart after V is trimmed by 0 bases and J by 4 bases. Inclusive of the bounding cysteine and phenylalanine, the CDR3 is 15 residues long. Only the CDR3 portion is preserved as DNA: 45 bases, with reading frame beginning at the first base. CDR1 and CDR2 were assigned from the germline V gene (reference sequence) as LNHNV and YYDKDF. Library prep was done by 5' RACE. Sequencing used an Illumina HiSeq 2500. A second PCR of roughly 7 to 11 cycles was performed with a sample-barcoded 5' primer and a J-beta primer mix. Each TCR beta cDNA molecule received a unique molecular identifier from a template-switch 5' adaptor carrying 12 random nucleotides. At least 3 million CDR3-containing paired-end reads were obtained from each sample. The Mint cDNA synthesis kit, primed by a TRBC-specific oligonucleotide, was used to synthesize first-strand cDNA from all RNA. Following uracil-DNA glycosylase treatment, a first 18-cycle PCR with universal primers M1SS and BC2_uni_R was performed on all cDNA. Per the original workflow: For normalization, 1 million high-quality reads were randomly selected from each sample, with every read carrying a distinct molecular identifier. Reads with shared molecular identifiers were discarded instead of being binned into consensus sequences. CDR3 identification, clonotype clustering and error correction used MiTCR with a Q25 quality threshold and the strictest error-elimination algorithm. A nonparametric unseen species model with Euler transformation was used to estimate a lower bound on total TCR beta diversity. The public reads were run again by TCRdb, first through fastp at Q25 and then through MiXCR, and only productive beta chains were kept. Each entry merges the rows of one CDR3 protein and shows their most common DNA and genes. The V and J calls come from TCRdb's annotation, not from the publication. The table for this sample lists about 640,000 distinct CDR3 sequences; around 54% of them were counted only once. The leading ten clones occupy roughly 34% of the sample.

The sample comprised blood. The TCR was taken from a man aged 55 to 70 in good health. The sequence links TRBV15 to TRBJ1-5; confidence is insufficient to name the D gene. The DNA sequence is as follows: TGTGCCACCAGCAGAGATATTCAGGTTAATCAGCCCCAGCATTTT. The resulting protein is CATSRDIQVNQPQHF.